A single sample is the source of the 21 T cell receptor beta chains below, sequenced in a study of cytomegalovirus exposure and HLA in healthy donors. PCR involved 60 Vbeta and 13 Jbeta primers. The repertoire was sequenced with immunoSEQ multiplex PCR; TCRdb's copy has only in-frame clones and lacks some. The sample lists 150,000 to 200,000 clones, approximately 77% occurring once. Sequencing was carried out using PBMCs. These receptors originate from a male donor in good health and CMV-seronegative.

This chain joins TRBV4-3 and TRBJ2-1, with TRBD2 identical over 15 bases. CDR1 is LGHNA and CDR2 is YSLEER in the germline V gene. V was pared by 2 bases and J by 3 bases, with 5 bases of the junction left unmatched. The CDR3 is made up of 18 amino acids. This chain's CDR3 is CASSQSSGLAGGYNEQFF. The CDR3 region has the DNA TGCGCCAGCAGCCAATCGTCGGGACTAGCGGGGGGCTACAATGAGCAGTTCTTC.

This clone was found once. The V and J genes are TRBV9 and TRBJ2-3, with a possible D match to TRBD1 (5 bases). Trimming left V 0 bases short and J 1 base short, with 9 bases between. CDR3 length: 15 residues. The germline V gene encodes CDR1 SGDLS and CDR2 YYNGEE. Here the CDR3 DNA reads TGTGCCAGCAGCGTAGTAGGGGCGGGCACAGATACGCAGTATTTT. Amino acid sequence: CASSVVGAGTDTQYF.

This chain links TRBV5-1 with TRBJ2-1, with D unresolved. This CDR3 region has 13 residues. Trimming pared 0 bases from V and 8 bases from J, leaving 9 bases between. Germline V gene data show CDR1 as SGHRS and CDR2 as YFSETQ. The CDR3 spells CASSLGYMDEQFF. CDR3 bases: TGCGCCAGCAGCTTGGGCTATATGGATGAGCAGTTCTTC.

This clone has just a few counts. The V call is TRBV5-4, the J call TRBJ2-2; D might be TRBD2 (6 bases). V lost 7 bases and J lost 2, with 15 bases in between. The CDR3 contains 15 residues. Germline V gene sequence: CDR1 SGHNT, CDR2 YYREEE (reference sequence). The CDR3 region is CASGRTSTNTGELFF. DNA for the CDR3: TGTGCCAGCGGCCGAACTAGCACCAACACCGGGGAGCTGTTTTTT. Filled out from reference TRBV5-4 and TRBJ2-2, the complete variable domain reads ETGVTQSPTHLIKTRGQQVTLRCSSQSGHNTVSWYQQALGQGPQFIFQYYREEENGRGNFPPRFSGLQFPNYSSELNVNALELDDSALYLCASGRTSTNTGELFFGEGSRLTVL.

The V gene is TRBV6-1, the J gene TRBJ2-7; perhaps TRBD1 as D (8 bases). CDR1 is MNHNS and CDR2 is SASEGT in the germline V gene. Trimming left V 8 bases short and J 4 bases short, with 12 bases between. The length of the CDR3 is 12 residues. The CDR3, as DNA: TGTGCCAGCTTACAGGGGGGGTACGAGCAGTACTTC. This codes for CASLQGGYEQYF.

This clone occurred once. The chain recombines TRBV4-3 with TRBJ1-2; tentative D call: TRBD1 (5 bases). Germline CDR1 and CDR2: LGHNA and YSLEER. Between the trimmed V and J ends, which lost 4 bases and 2 bases, there was a span of 14 bases. The CDR3 runs to 15 residues. The CDR3 DNA reads as TGCGCCAGCAGCCCGAGTAATACAGGAAACTATGGCTACACCTTC. Protein sequence: CASSPSNTGNYGYTF.

The genes are TRBV28 and TRBJ2-5, with D unclear. The CDR3 has 12 amino acids. Germline V CDR1 and CDR2: MDHEN, SYDVKM. V was clipped by 5 bases and J by 5 bases, with 9 bases between them. CDR3 sequence (DNA): TGTGCCAGCAGTCTCTACTCGGAGACCCAGTACTTC. As protein: CASSLYSETQYF.

This chain connects TRBV7-2 to TRBJ2-5; 12 bases agree with TRBD1. Germline trimming cut 4 bases from V and 5 bases from J; bases unmatched to any gene: 5. Germline V gene data show CDR1 as SGHTA and CDR2 as FQGNSA. The CDR3 has 15 amino acids. The CDR3 protein is CASSWGQGAGETQYF. The CDR3 DNA reads TGTGCCAGCAGCTGGGGACAGGGGGCAGGGGAGACCCAGTACTTC.

V usage is TRBV4-1 and J usage is TRBJ2-7; 10 bases map to TRBD1. Trimming took 0 bases from V and 2 from J; bases not matched to a gene: 4. Germline values: CDR1 MGHRA, CDR2 YSYEKL. This CDR3 has 16 amino acids. The chain's CDR3 is CASSQDFGTGAYEQYF. The CDR3 coding sequence is TGCGCCAGCAGCCAAGACTTTGGGACAGGGGCCTACGAGCAGTACTTC.

This clone was observed a single time. The V call is TRBV9, the J call TRBJ2-3, with D possibly TRBD2 on 6 matching bases. Trimming removed 3 bases at V and 1 base at J, with 15 bases between. CDR1 and CDR2 (germline): SGDLS, YYNGEE. The CDR3 loop spans 16 amino acids. The CDR3, as DNA: TGTGCCAGCAGCGCCGCTGTCGGAGGGGGCACAGATACGCAGTATTTT. As protein: CASSAAVGGGTDTQYF.

This clone was observed a few times. This sequence joins TRBV6-1 and TRBJ1-2; D gene unclear. The CDR3 is made up of 13 amino acids. V lost 7 bases and J 7 bases, leaving 16 bases between the germline ends. The germline V gene encodes CDR1 MNHNS and CDR2 SASEGT. CDR3 DNA sequence: TGTGCCAGCATGGGTTGGGAGACTGGTGGCTACACCTTC. Translated, it gives CASMGWETGGYTF.

V gene TRBV14 combines with J gene TRBJ1-6; a possible D gene is TRBD1 (5 bases). V dropped 0 bases and J dropped 13 bases, with 19 bases sitting between them. The CDR3 length is 16 residues. Germline V gives CDR1 SGHDN, CDR2 FVKESK. CDR3 in DNA: TGTGCCAGCAGCCAAGAGCGACAGACTTGGGATAGGCCCCTCCACTTT. This encodes CASSQERQTWDRPLHF. The complete variable domain, with remaining parts taken from reference TRBV14 and TRBJ1-6, reads EAGVTQFPSHSVIEKGQTVTLRCDPISGHDNLYWYRRVMGKEIKFLLHFVKESKQDESGMPNNRFLAERTGGTYSTLKVQPAELEDSGVYFCASSQERQTWDRPLHFGNGTRLTVT.

This chain uses TRBV7-3 with TRBJ2-2, with 9 bases lining up with TRBD1. The CDR3 is 15 residues long. The germline CDR1 and CDR2 sequences are SGHTA and FQGTGA. The trim removed 4 bases at V and 8 bases at J, leaving 8 bases unmatched. The CDR3 loop is CASSSPGQGVGELFF. The CDR3 bases are TGTGCCAGCAGCTCCCCGGGACAGGGTGTGGGGGAGCTGTTTTTT.

For this clone: A junction boundary mismatches the germline segment, possibly from a read error. The CDR3: CSSSLVASGRGPNYEQYF. Written as DNA, the CDR3 is TGTTCCAGCAGCTTAGTGGCTAGCGGGAGGGGTCCTAACTACGAGCAGTACTTC. The V and J genes are TRBV7-9 and TRBJ2-7; 12 positions agree with TRBD2. The CDR3 extends over 18 amino acids. CDR1 and CDR2 (germline): SEHNR, FQNEAQ (reference sequence).

This chain links TRBV15 with TRBJ1-1; D might be TRBD1 (5 bases). CDR1 is LNHNV, CDR2 YYDKDF, per germline (reference sequence). CDR3 length: 14 amino acids. The V gene lost 0 bases and the J gene lost 5 bases, with 10 bases spanning the gap. As DNA, the CDR3 is TGTGCCACCAGCAGAGACAGGGTGGGTACTGAAGCTTTCTTT. Translated, it gives CATSRDRVGTEAFF.

This clone was seen more than once but under ten times. V and J are TRBV5-1 and TRBJ2-2; 7 bases line up with TRBD1. CDR1 is SGHRS and CDR2 is YFSETQ in the germline V gene. The CDR3 is 18 amino acids. V lost 1 base and J lost 1; bases outside the gene matches: 10. The CDR3: CASSLWPPGTENTGELFF. As DNA, the CDR3 is TGCGCCAGCAGCTTGTGGCCCCCCGGGACAGAGAACACCGGGGAGCTGTTTTTT.

The chain recombines TRBV6-1 with TRBJ2-7; TRBD1 matches at 9 bases. V dropped 4 bases and J dropped 5; count of bases not matched to a gene: 9. Germline CDR1 and CDR2: MNHNS and SASEGT. There are 15 residues in the CDR3. The CDR3 bases are TGTGCCAGCAGTGCCGGGACAGGGAGGGAAGACGAGCAGTACTTC. Translating it yields CASSAGTGREDEQYF.

The chain joins TRBV19 to TRBJ1-5, with 7 bases lining up with TRBD1. CDR1 LNHDA and CDR2 SQIVND come from the germline V gene (reference sequence). This CDR3 comprises 14 residues. V was pared by 4 bases and J by 3 bases, with 3 bases of the junction left unmatched. CDR3: CASSRQGLNQPQHF. CDR3 DNA: TGTGCCAGTAGTAGACAGGGCCTCAATCAGCCCCAGCATTTT.

This clone was recorded a few times. The chain recombines TRBV7-9 with TRBJ2-1; TRBD2 aligns across 10 bases. Per the germline V gene, CDR1 is SEHNR and CDR2 is FQNEAQ (reference sequence). This CDR3 comprises 18 residues. J lost 8 bases, V lost 5 bases, and 18 bases had no gene match. CDR3 loop: CASSIGGLQREGRDEQFF. In DNA, the CDR3 is TGTGCCAGCAGCATCGGCGGCCTACAGCGGGAGGGGAGGGATGAGCAGTTCTTC.

V is TRBV6-5 and J is TRBJ1-4, with 8 bases aligning to TRBD1. This CDR3 comprises 15 residues. The germline V gene has CDR1 MNHEY and CDR2 SVGAGI. The V and J ends lost 5 bases and 4 bases, in that order; junction bases with no gene match: 6. CDR3 in DNA: TGTGCCAGCAGTAGGACAGGGCCCTATAATGAAAAACTGTTTTTT. Translated: CASSRTGPYNEKLFF.

Only a few counts were recorded for this clone. J is TRBJ2-1 and V is TRBV9, with 12 bases aligning to TRBD1. Germline V gives CDR1 SGDLS, CDR2 YYNGEE. With 0 bases clipped from V and 7 bases from J, the junction kept 5 bases outside the gene matches. The CDR3 covers 16 residues. The CDR3 protein is CASSVEGTGGRNEQFF. In nucleotides, the CDR3 is TGTGCCAGCAGCGTAGAGGGGACAGGGGGCCGGAATGAGCAGTTCTTC.